This T cell receptor (beta chain) was captured by sequencing in a study of CD8 T cells in Susac syndrome. The CDR3 runs 16 residues. The V gene's germline CDR1 is SGDLS and CDR2 YYNGEE. Trimming took 4 bases from V and 0 from J; bases not matched to a gene: 3. The RNA, about 0.5 to 1 ug, was put through reverse transcription using random hexamers. TCRdb independently ran MiXCR on the immunoSEQ multiplex PCR reads; one entry per CDR3 protein. Of around 200,000 distinct CDR3 sequences detected, approximately 95% appear once; the ten largest clones hold around 0.082%. Specimen: CD4+ T cells from PBMCs. The chain uses TRBV9 and TRBJ2-2; 10 bases are shared with TRBD2. This clonotype was obtained from a human donor with multiple sclerosis. The CDR3 DNA follows: TGTGCCAGCAGCACCCTAGCGGGGGCGAACACCGGGGAGCTGTTTTTT. Protein: CASSTLAGANTGELFF.